This TCR beta chain was obtained from a study of vaccination and CD4 T cells after COVID-19. With the Oncomine TCR Beta short-read assay, DNA from cultured CD4+ T cells was sequenced. From cultured CD4+ T cells, genomic DNA was extracted. Each CDR3 protein is one row after TCRdb ran MiXCR on the PCR reads. The repertoire includes 13,000 or so distinct CDR3 sequences, around 27% of them detected once, and 25% to 35% sits in the top ten. Trimming shortened V by 7 bases and J by 0 bases, and 7 bases separated the two germline ends. The V gene's germline CDR1 is MNHNS and CDR2 SASEGT. The length of the CDR3 is 12 residues. With regard to this clonotype: Its cognate antigen is unknown.

Treatment defined: approximately 9-day PBMC culture with coronavirus spike peptide pools or control peptides (ViraFEST assay). The genes are TRBV6-1 and TRBJ2-7; the D is unclear. This receptor was obtained from a human donor who received a COVID-19 vaccine. This specimen was CD4+ T cells from blood, cultured in vitro, taken before SARS-CoV-2 vaccination. CDR3 protein: CASKPASYEQYF. The DNA for the CDR3 is TGTGCCAGCAAGCCGGCCTCCTACGAGCAGTACTTC.